A single sample is the source of the 11 T cell receptor beta chains below, sequenced in a study of cytomegalovirus exposure and HLA in healthy donors. The PCR had 60 Vbeta and 13 Jbeta primers. Using immunoSEQ multiplex PCR, the repertoire was profiled, and TCRdb retains in-frame clones only, with some absent. The sample lists fewer than 150,000 clones; over 60% were seen once. The material sequenced was PBMCs. The receptors derive from a young man in good health and CMV-seropositive.

The rearrangement uses TRBV5-1 and TRBJ1-1, with 9 bases that match TRBD1. Looked up from germline, CDR1 is SGHRS and CDR2 is YFSETQ. The CDR3 covers 20 residues. J gave up 3 bases and V 1 base, and 19 bases lay outside the gene matches. The CDR3 sequence is CASSLLGSQGAKSRDTEAFF. The CDR3 DNA follows: TGCGCCAGCAGCTTGCTTGGTTCACAGGGGGCAAAAAGTCGGGACACTGAAGCTTTCTTT.

The CDR3: CASSLLAGWQGQPQHF. CDR3 coding DNA: TGCGCCAGCAGCCTCCTGGCAGGGTGGCAAGGTCAGCCCCAGCATTTT. The chain is built from TRBV4-1 and TRBJ1-5, with a weak D call TRBD1 (5 bases). The CDR3 length is 16 residues. V was shortened by 4 bases and J by 6 bases, with 19 bases between the two germline ends. Germline V gene sequence: CDR1 MGHRA, CDR2 YSYEKL.

This chain joins TRBV11-2 and TRBJ2-7; possible D gene TRBD2, 5 bases. Germline CDR1 and CDR2: SGHAT and FQNNGV. V was trimmed by 9 bases and J by 3 bases, leaving 15 bases between them. This CDR3 is 13 amino acids long. CDR3 residues: CASSPGGLYEQYV. CDR3 coding DNA: TGTGCCAGTAGCCCCGGCGGGCTCTACGAGCAGTACGTC.

This clone has a handful of counts. V gene TRBV5-6 combines with J gene TRBJ1-1, with TRBD1 matching over 9 bases. With 1 base clipped from V and 10 bases from J, the junction kept 14 bases outside the gene matches. Germline values: CDR1 SGHDT, CDR2 YYEEEE. This CDR3 spans 16 amino acids. The CDR3 loop reads CASSLLGTGPPSRAFF. In DNA, the CDR3 is TGTGCCAGCAGCTTGTTAGGGACAGGGCCCCCATCGAGAGCTTTCTTT.

This clone has just one count. The chain combines TRBV7-9 with TRBJ2-1; 9 bases align to TRBD1. Germline CDR1 reads SEHNR; CDR2 reads FQNEAQ (reference sequence). The V segment lost 4 bases and the J segment 7 bases; nucleotides outside the gene matches: 11. CDR3 size: 16 residues. The CDR3 region has the DNA TGTGCCAGCAGCTCTGGGACAGGGTCTTTTGTAAATGAGCAGTTCTTC. Translated: CASSSGTGSFVNEQFF. The variable domain in full, with the rest retrieved from reference TRBV7-9 and TRBJ2-1, is DTGVSQNPRHKITKRGQNVTFRCDPISEHNRLYWYRQTLGQGPEFLTYFQNEAQLEKSRLLSDRFSAERPKGSFSTLEIQRTEQGDSAMYLCASSSGTGSFVNEQFFGPGTRLTVL.

This clone was seen a few times. The CDR3 DNA is TGTGCCAGCAGGTCCGGGACATTGAACACTGAAGCTTTCTTT. The encoded protein is CASRSGTLNTEAFF. V and J are TRBV6-6 and TRBJ1-1, with D possibly being TRBD1 (6 bases). CDR3 length: 14 amino acids. Germline assignment: CDR1 MNHNY and CDR2 SVGAGI (reference sequence). Trimming stripped 6 bases from V and 0 bases from J, with 11 bases between.

The chain joins TRBV5-6 to TRBJ1-1, with D possibly being TRBD1 (5 bases). The CDR3 runs to 12 residues. Germline V gene data show CDR1 as SGHDT and CDR2 as YYEEEE. The V end was cut by 3 bases, the J end by 4 bases, with 7 bases between. The CDR3 sequence: CASSWGGTEAFF. For the CDR3, the DNA is TGTGCCAGCAGCTGGGGGGGCACTGAAGCTTTCTTT.

The V and J genes are TRBV7-2 and TRBJ2-1; D remains unclear. Trimming cost V 1 base and J 9 bases, with 10 bases left between them. CDR1 SGHTA and CDR2 FQGNSA come from the germline V gene. CDR3 length equals 13 residues. CDR3 coding DNA: TGTGCCAGCAGCTTAGTGGTCACCAGTGAGCAGTTCTTC. Its translation: CASSLVVTSEQFF.

The chain links TRBV13 to TRBJ2-4; the match to TRBD1 covers 7 bases. Germline loops: CDR1 PRHDT, CDR2 FYEKMQ (reference sequence). The CDR3 runs 14 residues. The J segment lost 4 bases and the V segment lost 4 bases, leaving 4 bases of the junction unmatched. In DNA, the CDR3 is TGTGCCAGCAGCTCCCGGACAGGAAAAAACATTCAGTACTTC. Protein product: CASSSRTGKNIQYF. Full variable domain (remainder filled in from reference TRBV13 and TRBJ2-4): AAGVIQSPRHLIKEKRETATLKCYPIPRHDTVYWYQQGPGQDPQFLISFYEKMQSDKGSIPDRFSAQQFSDYHSELNMSSLELGDSALYFCASSSRTGKNIQYFGAGTRLSVL.

The V gene is TRBV28, the J gene TRBJ2-7; 13 bases line up with TRBD2. J gave up 2 bases and V 3 bases, and 4 bases lay outside the gene matches. The CDR3 spans 16 residues. CDR1 MDHEN and CDR2 SYDVKM come from the germline V gene. The CDR3 spells CASSFALAGGTYEQYF. The CDR3 DNA reads as TGTGCCAGCAGTTTCGCACTAGCGGGGGGGACCTACGAGCAGTACTTC.

This clone was recorded once. The CDR3 is CASTGRNTGELFF. The CDR3 region has the DNA TGTGCCAGCACAGGTCGAAACACCGGGGAGCTGTTTTTT. V and J are TRBV9 and TRBJ2-2; D call uncertain. CDR1 and CDR2 (germline): SGDLS, YYNGEE. The CDR3 loop spans 13 amino acids. The V and J ends lost 6 bases and 2 bases respectively, with 8 bases between them.